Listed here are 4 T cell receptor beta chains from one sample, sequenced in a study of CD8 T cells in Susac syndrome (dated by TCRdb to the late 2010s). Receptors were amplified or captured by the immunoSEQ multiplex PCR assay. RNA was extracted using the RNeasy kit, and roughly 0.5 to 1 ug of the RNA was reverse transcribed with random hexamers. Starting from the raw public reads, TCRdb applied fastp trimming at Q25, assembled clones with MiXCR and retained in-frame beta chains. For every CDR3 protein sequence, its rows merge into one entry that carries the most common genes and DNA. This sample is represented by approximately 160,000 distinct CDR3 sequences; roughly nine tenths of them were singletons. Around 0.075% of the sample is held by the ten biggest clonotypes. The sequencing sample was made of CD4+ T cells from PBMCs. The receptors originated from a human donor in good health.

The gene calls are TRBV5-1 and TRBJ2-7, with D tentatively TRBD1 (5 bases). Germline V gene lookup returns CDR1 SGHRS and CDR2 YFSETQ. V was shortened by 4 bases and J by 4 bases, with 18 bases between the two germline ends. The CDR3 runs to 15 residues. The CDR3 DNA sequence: TGCGCCAGCAGCCCTACCGACAGTCCGAGATACGAGCAGTACTTC. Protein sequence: CASSPTDSPRYEQYF.

The CDR3 region is CASTGGAAKNIQYF. CDR3 sequence (DNA): TGTGCCAGCACAGGGGGCGCCGCCAAAAACATTCAGTACTTC. The chain recombines TRBV2 with TRBJ2-4; TRBD1 matches at 8 bases. Germline assignment: CDR1 SNHLY and CDR2 FYNNEI. This CDR3 comprises 14 residues. V lost 7 bases to trimming and J lost 1 base; unmatched junction nucleotides: 3. The full variable domain, its missing parts supplied by reference TRBV2 and TRBJ2-4, is EPEVTQTPSHQVTQMGQEVILRCVPISNHLYFYWYRQILGQKVEFLVSFYNNEISEKSEIFDDQFSVERPDGSNFTLKIRSTKLEDSAMYFCASTGGAAKNIQYFGAGTRLSVL.

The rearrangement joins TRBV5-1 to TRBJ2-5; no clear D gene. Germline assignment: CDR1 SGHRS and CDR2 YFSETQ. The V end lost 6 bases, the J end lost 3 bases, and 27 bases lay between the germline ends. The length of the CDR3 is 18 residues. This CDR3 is CASTQYFGVQLNEETQYF. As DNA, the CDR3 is TGCGCCAGCACCCAATACTTTGGTGTACAGCTAAACGAAGAGACCCAGTACTTC.

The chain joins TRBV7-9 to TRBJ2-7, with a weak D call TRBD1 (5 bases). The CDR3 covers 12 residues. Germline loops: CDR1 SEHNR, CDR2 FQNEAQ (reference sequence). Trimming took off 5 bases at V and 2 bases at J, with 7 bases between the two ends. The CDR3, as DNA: TGTGCCAGCAGCCAGACAGCCTACGAGCAGTACTTC. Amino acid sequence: CASSQTAYEQYF.